This TCR beta chain came from a study of T cells in Graves' hyperthyroidism and ophthalmopathy (dated by TCRdb to the late 2010s). Study-wide context: Peripheral blood was sampled at the time of initial diagnosis, prior to any treatment. To identify TCR V-J signatures that set the groups apart, the researchers used a discovery cohort of about a hundred patients, made up of under 45 with Graves' ophthalmopathy and some 58 with stable Graves' hyperthyroidism. TCR Vbeta CDR3 sequencing of 120 to 150 peripheral blood samples (under 45 ophthalmopathy, around 80 hyperthyroidism and around 17 progressor patients) is reported in the paper. After sampling, hyperthyroidism patients received methimazole starting at 30 mg daily, and ophthalmopathy patients received high-dose intravenous methylprednisolone. The study also compared thyroid tissue and blood T-cell repertoires from a handful of Graves' hyperthyroidism patients. Prospective prediction of ophthalmopathy was tested in an independent validation cohort consisting of 18 to 20 hyperthyroidism patients and around 17 patients who later progressed to ophthalmopathy. For training and testing, the roughly 97 patients in the discovery cohort were randomly divided in a 7:3 ratio. Broad study findings and their caveats: Sample size was not statistically predetermined, and blinding of investigators to group allocation was not performed. A model built on a 13 V-J signature distinguished ophthalmopathy from stable hyperthyroidism, reaching roughly 88% sensitivity and under 84% specificity in cross-validation and 80%/75% in testing. Most expanded thyroid clonotypes (frequency above 0.001) were also detected in blood, suggesting blood repertoires may reflect thyroid immune responses. In validation, the model predicted progression to ophthalmopathy with 55% to 71% sensitivity and 72.22% specificity, a median of about six months before onset.

The germline V gene yields SGHTA for CDR1 and FQGTGA for CDR2. The cysteine opens and the phenylalanine closes a CDR3 of 16 amino acids. Just the 48-base CDR3 DNA is kept, in frame starting at base 1. The V and J ends are trimmed by 5 bases and 4 bases, leaving 21 bases between them. Comment on this clonotype: What antigen it recognizes has not been identified. There are no base qualities to consult, and no much larger clone falls within one base.

TCR beta CDR3 regions were amplified from RNA transcripts. A first-round RT-PCR of the TCR CDR3 used the HTBI primer set with the Qiagen OneStep RT-PCR kit. Libraries were constructed in a second round of multiplex PCR, after which size selection and purification were performed. Paired-end sequencing of the libraries was performed with 100 bp reads on an Illumina HiSeq2000. As for how the authors treated the data: Raw data were processed with SOAPnuke, discarding reads with adapters, uncalled bases, mean Phred below 15, or no exact constant-primer or identifier match. High-quality paired reads were merged with COPE v1.2.5, and unique nucleotide sequences were defined as clonotypes. MiTCR v1.1 was used to align clonotypes to the IMGT TRBV, TRBD and TRBJ reference segments. Analysis was restricted to V-J combinations with a frequency above 0.0001, which covered 99% to 99.2% of repertoires. The TCS score was defined as the ratio of F50 (clonal expansion) to E x V (chaos), calculated using BLOSUM62-based TCRdist between CDR3 peptides within each V-J. Welch's t-statistics and random forest reduced 500 to 650 V-J features to about 12, which were used in a naive Bayes classifier (R e1071). TCRdb reprocessing: public reads trimmed at Q25 with fastp, clones called with MiXCR, in-frame beta chains kept. For every CDR3 protein sequence, its rows merge into one entry that carries the most common genes and DNA. TCRdb assigned the V and J calls; the authors' analysis was not used. This sample lists some 250,000 distinct CDR3 sequences; roughly 15% were detected once. More than 30% of the sample is in the top ten clones.

Hyperthyroidism patients were newly diagnosed, with disease duration under 2 months, and aged 18 to 65 years. The study excluded patients with uncontrolled infections, other autoimmune diseases, pregnancy or lactation. Diagnoses were based on clinical symptoms, serum thyroxine and TRAb, thyroid ultrasound and orbital computed tomography. Blood from progressor patients was collected at the time of first diagnosis with hyperthyroidism, before any ophthalmopathy symptoms had appeared. PBMCs were isolated from about 9.1 ml of fresh peripheral blood by Ficoll-Paque density gradient centrifugation. Progressor patients were initially diagnosed with Graves' hyperthyroidism and developed ophthalmopathy during follow-up. Trizol reagent was used to extract total RNA, and RNA quality was then checked on an Agilent 2100 Bioanalyzer.

The receptor was isolated from a woman in her fifties or sixties with Graves' hyperthyroidism that later progressed to Graves' ophthalmopathy. The sequence joins TRBV7-3 to TRBJ2-7, and the D gene may be TRBD1, 6 bases matching. Sequencing was performed on blood. The DNA reads TGTGCCAGCAGCCCCCCCCCCGGGACACTCAATTACGAGCAGTACTTC. This gives the protein CASSPPPGTLNYEQYF.